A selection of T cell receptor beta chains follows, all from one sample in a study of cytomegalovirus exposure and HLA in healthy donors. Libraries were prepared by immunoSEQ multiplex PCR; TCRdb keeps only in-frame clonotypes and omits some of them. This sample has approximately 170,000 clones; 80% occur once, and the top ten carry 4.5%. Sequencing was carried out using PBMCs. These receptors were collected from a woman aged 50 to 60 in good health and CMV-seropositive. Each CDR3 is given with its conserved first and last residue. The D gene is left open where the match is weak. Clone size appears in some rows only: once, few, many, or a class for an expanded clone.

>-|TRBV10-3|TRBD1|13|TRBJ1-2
TGTGCCATCAATCCGACAGGGAACTATGGCTACACCTTC
CAINPTGNYGYTF
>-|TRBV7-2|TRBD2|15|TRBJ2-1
TGTGCCAGCAGCTCGGGACTAGCGGGACTAAATGAGCAGTTCTTC
CASSSGLAGLNEQFF
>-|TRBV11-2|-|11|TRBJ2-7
TGTGCCAGCAGTTCCACCTACGAGCAGTACTTC
CASSSTYEQYF
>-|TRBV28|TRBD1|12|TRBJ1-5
TGTGCCAGCGGACAGGTCAATCAGCCCCAGCATTTT
CASGQVNQPQHF
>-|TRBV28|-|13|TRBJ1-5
TGTGCCAGCCTAGGACAGTCCAATCAGCCCCAGCATTTT
CASLGQSNQPQHF
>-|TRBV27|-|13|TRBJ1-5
TGTGCCAGCAGTACAGTCCGTAATCAGCCCCAGCATTTT
CASSTVRNQPQHF
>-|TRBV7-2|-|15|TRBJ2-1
TGTGCCAGCAGCTTCCTAATTGGACACTACAATGAGCAGTTCTTC
CASSFLIGHYNEQFF
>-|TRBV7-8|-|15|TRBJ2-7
TGTGCCAGCAGCTCCTCCCGGACTGCGAGATACGAGCAGTACTTC
CASSSSRTARYEQYF
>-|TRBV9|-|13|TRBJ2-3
TGTGCCAGCAGCGCACAGGTGGAAGATACGCAGTATTTT
CASSAQVEDTQYF
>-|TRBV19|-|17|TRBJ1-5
TGTGCCAGTACCTCAAAGGCGGGCATCTATAGCAATCAGCCCCAGCATTTT
CASTSKAGIYSNQPQHF
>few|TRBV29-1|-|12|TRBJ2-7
TGCAGCGTTGAAGAAGGGGCGCGGGAGCAGTACTTC
CSVEEGAREQYF
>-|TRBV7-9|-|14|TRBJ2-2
TGTGCCAGCAGCCCGGTCCTTAGATCCGGGGAGCTGTTTTTT
CASSPVLRSGELFF
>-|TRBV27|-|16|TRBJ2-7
TGTGCCAGCAGTCCACGACCCACAGGAAACTCCTACGAGCAGTACTTC
CASSPRPTGNSYEQYF
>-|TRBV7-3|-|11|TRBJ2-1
TGTGCCAGCAGGTCAACAGCTGAGCAGTTCTTC
CASRSTAEQFF
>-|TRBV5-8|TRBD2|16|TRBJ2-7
TGTGCCAGCAGCTTGAACCTAGCGGGTCCTGGGGACGAGCAGTACTTC
CASSLNLAGPGDEQYF
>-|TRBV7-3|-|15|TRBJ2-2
TGTGCCAGCAGCTTTAGCGGCCCACCAACCGGGGAGCTGTTTTTT
CASSFSGPPTGELFF
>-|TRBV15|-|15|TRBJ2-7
TGTGCCACCAGCAGAGGACTAGGTGGGTCCTACGAGCAGTACTTC
CATSRGLGGSYEQYF
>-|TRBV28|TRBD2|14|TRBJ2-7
TGTGCCAGCAGTTCCAGCGGGAGCTCCTACGAGCAGTACTTC
CASSSSGSSYEQYF
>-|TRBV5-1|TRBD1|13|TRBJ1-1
TGCGCCAGCAGCTTGTCGGACAGGACTGAAGCTTTCTTT
CASSLSDRTEAFF
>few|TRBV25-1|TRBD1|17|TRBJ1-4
TGTGCCAGCAGTGGGGGACAGGGGGCGAAGGGTAATGAAAAACTGTTTTTT
CASSGGQGAKGNEKLFF
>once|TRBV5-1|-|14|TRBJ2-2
TGCGCCAGCAGCCCCAAAACAGAGACCGGGGAGCTGTTTTTT
CASSPKTETGELFF
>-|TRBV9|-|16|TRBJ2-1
TGTGCCAGCAGCGTACTGGGGACTGGCTCCTACAATGAGCAGTTCTTC
CASSVLGTGSYNEQFF
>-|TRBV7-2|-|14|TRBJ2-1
TGTGCCAGCAGCTCTTATAACCTACCCAATGAGCAGTTCTTC
CASSSYNLPNEQFF
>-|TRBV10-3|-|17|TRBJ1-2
TGTGCCATCAGTGAGTGGGGAGGCGGGGGTCTTAACTATGGCTACACCTTC
CAISEWGGGGLNYGYTF
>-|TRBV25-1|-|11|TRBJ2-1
TGTGCCAGCAGTTCTCTGAGTGAGCAGTTCTTC
CASSSLSEQFF
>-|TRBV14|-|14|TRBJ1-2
TGTGCCAGCAGCCAGGGTCCAGGCCCCTATGGCTACACCTTC
CASSQGPGPYGYTF
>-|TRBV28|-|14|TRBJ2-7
TGTGCCAGCAGCCATTCAACTTTCTCGTCGCGGCAGTACTTC
CASSHSTFSSRQYF
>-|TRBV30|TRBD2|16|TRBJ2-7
TGTGCCTGGAGTGTACGAGGGGGCGGGGGGGAGGTCGAGCAGTACTTC
CAWSVRGGGGEVEQYF
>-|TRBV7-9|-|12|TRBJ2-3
TGTGCCAGCAGCTCGATCGGAGATACGCAGTATTTT
CASSSIGDTQYF
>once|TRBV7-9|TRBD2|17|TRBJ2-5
TGTGCCAGCAGCTTAGGGGCTAGCGGGAGGGCCTTAGAGACCCAGTACTTC
CASSLGASGRALETQYF
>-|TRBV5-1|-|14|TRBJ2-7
TGCGCCAGCAGAATGGGCGGGGACTCCTACGAGCAGTACTTC
CASRMGGDSYEQYF
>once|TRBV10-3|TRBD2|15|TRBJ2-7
TGTGCCATCAGTGAGCGAGGGACTAGCGGCTACGAGCAGTACTTC
CAISERGTSGYEQYF
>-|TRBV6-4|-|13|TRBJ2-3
TGTGCCAGCAGTGTAGAGACTTTGGATACGCAGTATTTT
CASSVETLDTQYF
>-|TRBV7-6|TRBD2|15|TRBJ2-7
TGTGCCAGCAGCTTAGATAGCGGGGATGCCTACGAGCAGTACTTC
CASSLDSGDAYEQYF
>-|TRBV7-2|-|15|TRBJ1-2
TGTGCCAGCAGCTTAGTTGTCGAGGACATTTATGGCTACACCTTC
CASSLVVEDIYGYTF
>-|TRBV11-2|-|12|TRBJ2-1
TGTGCCAGCAGCCCTTTCGACAGGGAGCAGTTCTTC
CASSPFDREQFF
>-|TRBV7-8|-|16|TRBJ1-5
TGTGCCAGCAGCCTTGGGGCGGTTAGGGGTGGTCAGCCCCAGCATTTT
CASSLGAVRGGQPQHF
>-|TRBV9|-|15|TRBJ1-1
TGTGCCAGCAGCCCAAGACCGGACTCGGGCACTGAAGCTTTCTTT
CASSPRPDSGTEAFF
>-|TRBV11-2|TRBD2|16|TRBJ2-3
TGTGCCAGCAGCGCAGGACTAGCGGGAGTTGGAGATACGCAGTATTTT
CASSAGLAGVGDTQYF
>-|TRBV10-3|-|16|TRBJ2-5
TGTGCCATCAGTCCTAGACTAGCAGGAGGGGGGGAGACCCAGTACTTC
CAISPRLAGGGETQYF
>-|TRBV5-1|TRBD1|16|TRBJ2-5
TGCGCCAGCAGCTTGGGGGCAGGGGGCTTTGTGGAGACCCAGTACTTC
CASSLGAGGFVETQYF
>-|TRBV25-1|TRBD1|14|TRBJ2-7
TGTGCCAGCTCTTCCGGGACAGGGTTATTCGAGCAGTACTTC
CASSSGTGLFEQYF
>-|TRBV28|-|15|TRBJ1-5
TGTGCCAGCATAACTGGGGGCCTGCAGTATCAGCCCCAGCATTTT
CASITGGLQYQPQHF
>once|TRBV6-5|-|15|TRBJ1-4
TGTGCCAGCAGTCAGGACAGAAACTTTAATGAAAAACTGTTTTTT
CASSQDRNFNEKLFF
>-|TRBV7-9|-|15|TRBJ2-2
TGTGCCAGCAGCTTAGCCCCGGGGAACACCGGGGAGCTGTTTTTT
CASSLAPGNTGELFF
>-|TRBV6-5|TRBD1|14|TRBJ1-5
TGTGCCAGCAGCCCTGACAGGGCAGCCCAGCCCCAGCATTTT
CASSPDRAAQPQHF
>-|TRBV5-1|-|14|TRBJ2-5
TGCGCCAGCAATCTTGGACTCCACCAAGAGACCCAGTACTTC
CASNLGLHQETQYF
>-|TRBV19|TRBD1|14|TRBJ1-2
TGTGCCAGTCGCCGGGACAGGGGTAACTATGGCTACACCTTC
CASRRDRGNYGYTF
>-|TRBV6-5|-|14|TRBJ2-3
TGTGCCAGCAGTTACAGGAGAAACACAGATACGCAGTATTTT
CASSYRRNTDTQYF
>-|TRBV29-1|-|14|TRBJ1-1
TGCAGCGTTGAAGAGACGGGGAGCGGGGCTGAAGCTTTCTTT
CSVEETGSGAEAFF
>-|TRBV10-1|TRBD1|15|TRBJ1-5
TGCGCCAGCAGAACACACAGGGGCAGCAATCAGCCCCAGCATTTT
CASRTHRGSNQPQHF
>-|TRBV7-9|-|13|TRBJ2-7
TGTTCCAGCAGCTTTTTAGAGGGTAGCGAGCAGTACTTC
CSSSFLEGSEQYF
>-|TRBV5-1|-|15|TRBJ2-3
TGCGCCAGCAGGCGGGGCGTGCAGCCGACAGATACGCAGTATTTT
CASRRGVQPTDTQYF
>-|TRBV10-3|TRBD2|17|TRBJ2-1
TGTGCCATCAGTGAGTCCAGAGGCGGGAGGTCCTACAATGAGCAGTTCTTC
CAISESRGGRSYNEQFF